These 3 T cell receptor beta chains were sequenced from one sample in a study of T cell responses to AZD1222 COVID-19 vaccine (dated by TCRdb to the early 2020s). Libraries were built with the immunoSEQ multiplex PCR assay. TCRdb holds this immuneACCESS table with in-frame rearrangements only. Some clones are missing; in checked studies, unresolved V genes explain under half, and the rest has no known cause. This sample lists about 150,000 clones; roughly 90% were detected once. The top ten clones comprise around 2.9% of the sample. Explained via the paper, the time point label denotes: about 28 days (+/-7) after the second vaccine dose. Sequencing used peripheral blood, obtained 28 days after the second AZD1222 dose. All receptors derive from an adult who received the AZD1222 COVID-19 vaccine.

The chain recombines TRBV4-2 with TRBJ2-3; 7 positions match TRBD1. CDR3 length: 16 residues. The trim removed 0 bases at V and 4 bases at J, leaving 7 bases unmatched. CDR1 and CDR2 from the germline V gene are LGHNA and YNFKEQ. The CDR3 nucleotides are TGTGCCAGCAGCCAAGATGAGACAGGGTCCGCAGATACGCAGTATTTT. It specifies CASSQDETGSADTQYF.

The rearrangement uses TRBV27 and TRBJ1-5; 8 nucleotides line up with TRBD1. Germline CDR1 reads MNHEY; CDR2 reads SMNVEV (reference sequence). V lost 4 bases to trimming and J lost 2 bases; unmatched junction nucleotides: 4. CDR3 size: 15 residues. CDR3 nucleotide sequence: TGTGCCAGCAGTTCCCCGGGACAGGGCAATCAGCCCCAGCATTTT. Residues: CASSSPGQGNQPQHF.

The chain employs TRBV30 and TRBJ2-5; maybe TRBD1 (6 bases). Between the trimmed V and J ends, which lost 2 bases and 2 bases, there was a span of 15 bases. The germline V gene has CDR1 GTSNPN and CDR2 SVGIG (reference sequence). The CDR3 consists of 15 residues. The CDR3 spells CAWSTFRGHQETQYF. The CDR3 region has the DNA TGTGCCTGGAGTACATTCCGGGGACATCAAGAGACCCAGTACTTC. Filled out from reference TRBV30 and TRBJ2-5, the complete variable domain reads SQTIHQWPATLVQPVGSPLSLECTVEGTSNPNLYWYRQAAGRGLQLLFYSVGIGQISSEVPQNLSASRPQDRQFILSSKKLLLSDSGFYLCAWSTFRGHQETQYFGPGTRLLVL.